The 10 T cell receptor beta chains below all came from one sample that was sequenced in a study of cytomegalovirus exposure and HLA in healthy donors (dated by TCRdb to between 2016 and 2019). The library was made by the immunoSEQ multiplex PCR assay. For the multiplex PCR, a mixture combining 60 forward primers for TCR Vbeta segments and 13 reverse primers for TCR Jbeta segments was used. TCRdb stores this immuneACCESS table with in-frame sequences only. Part of the clones is absent; in the studies checked, under half of the shortfall reflects unresolved V genes, and no reason is known for the rest. The sample's records list about 130,000 clones. The ten biggest clones cover roughly 0.94% of the sample. The material sequenced was PBMCs. These receptors all come from a young man in good health and CMV-seronegative.

The J gene is TRBJ1-1, the V gene TRBV27, with D maybe TRBD1 (6 bases). Between the trimmed V and J ends, which lost 7 bases and 4 bases, there was a span of 16 bases. CDR1 and CDR2 (germline): MNHEY, SMNVEV (reference sequence). This CDR3 spans 14 amino acids. The CDR3 sequence is CASTPTGSSTEAFF. The CDR3 coding sequence is TGTGCCAGCACACCCACAGGGTCGAGCACTGAAGCTTTCTTT.

This rearrangement joins TRBV29-1 to TRBJ1-1, with D perhaps TRBD1 (5 bases). The CDR3 has 12 residues. Trimming left V 6 bases short and J 5 bases short, with 13 bases between. Germline CDR1 is SQVTM and CDR2 is ANQGSEA. CDR3 residues: CSVPRGGTEAFF. CDR3 DNA sequence: TGCAGCGTACCCCGCGGGGGAACTGAAGCTTTCTTT.

The rearrangement links TRBV28 to TRBJ1-5, with D perhaps TRBD1 (6 bases). Germline V gene sequence: CDR1 MDHEN, CDR2 SYDVKM. The CDR3 runs 13 residues. V was trimmed by 2 bases and J by 6 bases, leaving 8 bases between them. The CDR3 DNA sequence: TGTGCCAGCAGTTTACTAGGGGGTCAGCCCCAGCATTTT. It is translated as CASSLLGGQPQHF.

The chain recombines TRBV4-1 with TRBJ2-3, with D tentatively TRBD2 (5 bases). The ends were cut back, 1 base at V and 5 bases at J, with 13 bases in the middle. Germline-derived CDR1 and CDR2 are MGHRA and YSYEKL. There are 15 residues in the CDR3. CDR3 protein: CASSQVMGARDTQYF. For the CDR3, the DNA is TGCGCCAGCAGCCAAGTAATGGGAGCTCGAGATACGCAGTATTTT.

The J gene is TRBJ2-7, the V gene TRBV6-1; 10 bases agree with TRBD2. J gave up 4 bases and V 7 bases, and 7 bases lay outside the gene matches. Germline lookup yields CDR1 MNHNS and CDR2 SASEGT. The CDR3 is 14 amino acids. This chain's CDR3 is CASNRLAGTYEQYF. In nucleotides, the CDR3 is TGTGCCAGCAACAGACTAGCGGGCACATACGAGCAGTACTTC.

J is TRBJ2-7 and V is TRBV19; a possible D gene is TRBD2 (6 bases). Trimming took 9 bases from V and 0 from J, leaving 15 bases between them. The CDR3 has 14 residues. CDR1 LNHDA and CDR2 SQIVND come from the germline V gene (reference sequence). CDR3 in amino acids: CASSTTGGSYEQYF. The CDR3 DNA sequence: TGTGCCAGCTCGACAACCGGGGGCTCCTACGAGCAGTACTTC.

The chain combines TRBV11-2 with TRBJ2-7; TRBD2 is a possible D gene (6 bases). This CDR3 has 13 amino acids. V gave up 2 bases and J gave up 6 bases, with 11 bases separating them. Germline CDR1 and CDR2: SGHAT and FQNNGV. The CDR3 DNA is TGTGCCAGCAGCTTAAGCTCAGCGGGCGAGCAGTACTTC. This gives the protein CASSLSSAGEQYF.

V usage is TRBV6-5 and J usage is TRBJ1-6; D possibly corresponds to TRBD1 (5 bases). Germline CDR1 reads MNHEY; CDR2 reads SVGAGI. The CDR3 sequence is 14 residues long. V lost 8 bases and J 7 bases, leaving 15 bases between the germline ends. As DNA, the CDR3 is TGTGCCAGCGCAGAGGGACTCCCCAATTCACCCCTCCACTTT. This encodes CASAEGLPNSPLHF.

Written as DNA, the CDR3 is TGTGCCAGCAGTTCCCCGACAGGGACCTACGAGCAGTACTTC. This codes for CASSSPTGTYEQYF. V and J are TRBV28 and TRBJ2-7; TRBD1 aligns across 7 bases. The CDR3 has 14 residues. Germline values: CDR1 MDHEN, CDR2 SYDVKM. Trimming took 4 bases from V and 2 from J; bases not matched to a gene: 5.

V and J are TRBV7-9 and TRBJ2-3; the match to TRBD2 covers 7 bases. Germline V CDR1 and CDR2: SEHNR, FQNEAQ (reference sequence). The CDR3 contains 13 residues. V was clipped by 1 base and J by 8 bases; unmatched bases: 3. CDR3 DNA sequence: TGTGCCAGCAGCTTAGAGCGGGGTGGTACGCAGTATTTT. Its protein product is CASSLERGGTQYF.